These 28 T cell receptor beta chains came from one sample sequenced in a study of blood T cell repertoires in COVID-19 (dated by TCRdb to about 2020). Preparation of the library involved the immunoSEQ multiplex PCR assay. Not all clones reach the TCRdb copy of this immuneACCESS table, which keeps in-frame sequences only. Checked studies attribute under half of the gap to unresolved V genes and leave the rest unexplained. Within this sample are under 250,000 clones, with 80% to 85% of them counted one time only. 1.5% of the sample comes from the top ten. The sequenced sample was peripheral blood. The receptors shown here come from a woman aged 40 to 50 who had recovered from COVID-19.

This rearrangement joins TRBV11-3 to TRBJ2-1, with 11 bases aligning to TRBD2. The germline V gene encodes CDR1 SGHNT and CDR2 YENEEA. Trimming cost V 3 bases and J 8 bases; bases outside gene matches: 9. The CDR3 is 16 residues long. CDR3 loop: CASSFSGGAGAHEQFF. The CDR3 region has the DNA TGTGCCAGCAGCTTTAGCGGGGGGGCCGGGGCCCATGAGCAGTTCTTC.

This rearrangement joins TRBV27 to TRBJ1-5; no clear D. Germline V gene lookup returns CDR1 MNHEY and CDR2 SMNVEV (reference sequence). The germline V and J ends were trimmed by 4 bases and 7 bases, with 8 bases remaining between them. CDR3 length: 12 amino acids. The CDR3 nucleotides read TGTGCCAGCAGTTGGCGAGGACAGCCCCAGCATTTT. Protein product: CASSWRGQPQHF.

This clone was counted a few times. The chain uses TRBV24-1 and TRBJ1-1; D is ambiguous. The ends were cut back, 1 base at V and 4 bases at J, with 6 bases in the middle. This CDR3 contains 13 residues. The germline V gene encodes CDR1 KGHDR and CDR2 SFDVKD. DNA of the CDR3: TGTGCCACCAGTGATTTACATTCCACTGAAGCTTTCTTT. It is translated as CATSDLHSTEAFF.

This clone was seen a single time. V is TRBV7-9 and J is TRBJ2-2, with TRBD1 as a possible D gene (5 bases). Trimming took off 5 bases at V and 2 bases at J, with 9 bases between the two ends. CDR1 and CDR2 from the germline V gene are SEHNR and FQNEAQ (reference sequence). The CDR3 totals 14 residues. The CDR3 is CASSVDRNTGELFF. The CDR3 DNA sequence: TGTGCCAGCAGCGTAGACAGAAACACCGGGGAGCTGTTTTTT.

The chain recombines TRBV7-8 with TRBJ2-5; D is unresolved. The length of the CDR3 is 12 residues. Trimming stripped 3 bases from V and 4 bases from J, with 6 bases between. Germline lookup yields CDR1 SGHVS and CDR2 FQNEAQ. The CDR3: CASSFLVETQYF. The CDR3 DNA reads as TGTGCCAGCAGCTTCCTAGTAGAGACCCAGTACTTC. Using reference TRBV7-8 and TRBJ2-5 for the parts outside the CDR3, the full variable domain is GAGVSQSPRYKVAKRGQDVALRCDPISGHVSLFWYQQALGQGPEFLTYFQNEAQLDKSGLPSDRFFAERPEGSVSTLKIQRTQQEDSAVYLCASSFLVETQYFGPGTRLLVL.

The chain recombines TRBV19 with TRBJ1-3; 8 bases are a match to TRBD1. Looked up from germline, CDR1 is LNHDA and CDR2 is SQIVND (reference sequence). After removal of 5 bases from V and 0 bases from J, the junction contained 9 bases not matched to a gene. CDR3 length: 17 amino acids. This CDR3 reads CASSLWTGRPSGNTIYF. The DNA for the CDR3 is TGTGCCAGTAGTCTGTGGACAGGGCGACCCTCTGGAAACACCATATATTTT.

The CDR3 loop reads CASSLGPGLRYGYTF. For the CDR3, the DNA is TGTGCCAGCAGCTTAGGCCCCGGACTGCGCTATGGCTACACCTTC. J is TRBJ1-2 and V is TRBV7-2; D not certain. With 1 base removed from V and 4 bases from J, the gap between germline ends came to 13 bases. This CDR3 is 15 amino acids long. Germline V gene data show CDR1 as SGHTA and CDR2 as FQGNSA.

The chain joins TRBV25-1 to TRBJ2-7; tentative D call: TRBD1 (5 bases). Germline V gene lookup returns CDR1 MGHDK and CDR2 SYGVNS. The V end lost 0 bases, the J end lost 2 bases, and 14 bases lay between the germline ends. The CDR3 sequence is 16 residues long. CDR3 sequence (DNA): TGTGCCAGCAGTGAATACGTGACAGAACTCCCCTACGAGCAGTACTTC. Encoded protein: CASSEYVTELPYEQYF.

This chain connects TRBV5-1 to TRBJ1-4; 8 bases align to TRBD1. Germline CDR1 and CDR2: SGHRS and YFSETQ. With V trimmed by 0 bases and J by 5 bases, 6 bases remained unmatched. The CDR3 covers 16 residues. CDR3 coding DNA: TGCGCCAGCAGCTTGGACCTCAGGGGGCTAAATGAAAAACTGTTTTTT. This sequence encodes CASSLDLRGLNEKLFF. The full variable domain, completed using reference TRBV5-1 and TRBJ1-4, is KAGVTQTPRYLIKTRGQQVTLSCSPISGHRSVSWYQQTPGQGLQFLFEYFSETQRNKGNFPGRFSGRQFSNSRSEMNVSTLELGDSALYLCASSLDLRGLNEKLFFGSGTQLSVL.

The rearrangement uses TRBV9 and TRBJ1-2; a weak D match, TRBD1 (5 bases). V gave up 4 bases and J gave up 0 bases, with 10 bases separating them. CDR1 and CDR2 from the germline V gene are SGDLS and YYNGEE. The length of the CDR3 is 14 residues. CDR3 in amino acids: CASSPQGANYGYTF. The CDR3 nucleotides read TGTGCCAGCAGCCCCCAGGGCGCTAACTATGGCTACACCTTC.

The J gene is TRBJ2-7, the V gene TRBV3-1 (or the pseudogene TRBV3-2); the match to TRBD1 covers 8 bases. This CDR3 contains 14 residues. CDR1 and CDR2 (germline): LGHDT, YNNKEL (reference sequence). Unmatched junction bases numbered 9, after V lost 4 bases and J lost 7 bases. CDR3: CASSPTGDPTEQYF. The CDR3 DNA is TGTGCCAGCAGCCCGACAGGGGACCCCACAGAGCAGTACTTC.

The chain employs TRBV4-1 and TRBJ2-7, with D perhaps TRBD2 (5 bases). V shed 7 bases and J shed 7 bases, with 14 bases lying between them. Germline CDR1 reads MGHRA; CDR2 reads YSYEKL. The CDR3 contains 12 residues. This CDR3 is CASKGGPGEQYF. CDR3 in DNA: TGCGCCAGCAAGGGCGGGCCGGGGGAGCAGTACTTC.

The gene calls are TRBV28 and TRBJ1-5; TRBD1 aligns across 9 bases. V gave up 3 bases and J gave up 7 bases; unmatched junction bases: 4. This CDR3 is built from 14 residues. Germline loops: CDR1 MDHEN, CDR2 SYDVKM. CDR3 bases: TGTGCCAGCAGTTTGACACAGGGGGCCCAGCCCCAGCATTTT. Amino acid sequence: CASSLTQGAQPQHF.

This chain uses TRBV5-1 with TRBJ2-2, with 7 positions matching TRBD2. This CDR3 is 16 amino acids long. The V and J ends lost 4 bases and 5 bases, in that order; junction bases with no gene match: 11. Germline CDR1 reads SGHRS; CDR2 reads YFSETQ. The DNA of the CDR3 is TGCGCCAGCAGCCTTCAAAGGACGGGGGGTACCGGGGAGCTGTTTTTT. It codes for CASSLQRTGGTGELFF.

As to this clone: Distinct nucleotide sequences in the sample also encode this CDR3. The genes are TRBV4-1 and TRBJ2-7; perhaps TRBD1 as D (5 bases). The ends were cut back, 3 bases at V and 7 bases at J, with 7 bases in the middle. Germline-derived CDR1 and CDR2 are MGHRA and YSYEKL. CDR3 length: 11 amino acids. CDR3 DNA sequence: TGCGCCAGCAGCCAGGGGCGGGAGCAGTACTTC. Residues: CASSQGREQYF.

The rearrangement links TRBV29-1 to TRBJ1-2; 9 bases align to TRBD1. The CDR3 extends over 17 amino acids. V lost 1 base and J lost 5; bases outside the gene matches: 14. Germline CDR1 is SQVTM and CDR2 is ANQGSEA. For the CDR3, the DNA is TGCAGCGTTGAAGGACCCGGGACAGGGCGCGATGGATATGGCTACACCTTC. Encoded protein: CSVEGPGTGRDGYGYTF.

The gene calls are TRBV27 and TRBJ2-7, with a possible D match to TRBD2 (6 bases). CDR3 length: 15 residues. V was shortened by 2 bases and J by 2 bases, with 13 bases between the two germline ends. Germline assignment: CDR1 MNHEY and CDR2 SMNVEV (reference sequence). CDR3 in amino acids: CASSLIGGVTYEQYF. The CDR3 region has the DNA TGTGCCAGCAGTTTAATCGGGGGAGTGACCTACGAGCAGTACTTC.

The J gene is TRBJ1-2, the V gene TRBV5-1, with 7 bases that match TRBD1. The CDR3 is 13 amino acids. After removal of 4 bases from V and 5 bases from J, the junction contained 5 bases not matched to a gene. Germline lookup yields CDR1 SGHRS and CDR2 YFSETQ. This chain's CDR3 is CASSAGQAYGYTF. CDR3 DNA sequence: TGCGCCAGCAGCGCCGGACAGGCTTATGGCTACACCTTC.

The genes are TRBV10-2 and TRBJ2-2; possible D gene TRBD1, 6 bases. Trimming pared 6 bases from V and 3 bases from J, leaving 11 bases between. CDR3 length equals 14 residues. CDR1 is WSHSY, CDR2 SAAADI, per germline. In DNA, the CDR3 is TGCGCCAGCAGACAACAGGGCTACACCGGGGAGCTGTTTTTT. It translates to CASRQQGYTGELFF.

This clone occurred once. The J gene is TRBJ1-1, the V gene TRBV12-5, with TRBD1 matching over 11 bases. The germline CDR1 and CDR2 sequences are LGHNT and FRNRAP. This CDR3 has 13 residues. V shed 8 bases and J 5 bases; nucleotides not matched to a gene: 4. The chain's CDR3 is CASRRDRGTEAFF. The CDR3 nucleotides read TGTGCTAGTCGTCGGGACAGGGGGACTGAAGCTTTCTTT. Together with reference TRBV12-5 and TRBJ1-1, the CDR3 gives the full variable domain: DARVTQTPRHKVTEMGQEVTMRCQPILGHNTVFWYRQTMMQGLELLAYFRNRAPLDDSGMPKDRFSAEMPDATLATLKIQPSEPRDSAVYFCASRRDRGTEAFFGQGTRLTVV.

As to this clone: This sample includes further DNA sequences coding for the same CDR3. V and J are TRBV14 and TRBJ1-6; no reliable D call. Germline V gene sequence: CDR1 SGHDN, CDR2 FVKESK. This CDR3 region has 13 residues. Trimming shortened V by 7 bases and J by 7 bases, and 11 bases separated the two germline ends. The CDR3 region is CASNPGGNSPLHF. The CDR3 bases are TGTGCCAGCAACCCCGGAGGGAATTCACCCCTCCACTTT.

The J gene is TRBJ2-7, the V gene TRBV10-3; D gene unclear. The CDR3 is made up of 11 amino acids. V was pared by 0 bases and J by 10 bases, with 7 bases between. CDR1 is ENHRY and CDR2 is SYGVKD in the germline V gene. CDR3 DNA sequence: TGTGCCATCAGTGAGTCTTCAGAACAGTACTTC. It encodes CAISESSEQYF.

This clone came up a few times. As DNA, the CDR3 is TGCGCCAGCAGCGCAGGGCCCTCGAACACTGAAGCTTTCTTT. Translation: CASSAGPSNTEAFF. The chain uses TRBV5-1 and TRBJ1-1; D possibly corresponds to TRBD1 (5 bases). V was cut by 4 bases and J by 1 base, with 11 bases left in between. The CDR3 has 14 amino acids. Per the germline V gene, CDR1 is SGHRS and CDR2 is YFSETQ.

This chain links TRBV2 with TRBJ2-5, with TRBD2 matching 10 bases. V lost 0 bases and J lost 5; bases outside the gene matches: 12. Per the germline V gene, CDR1 is SNHLY and CDR2 is FYNNEI. The CDR3 runs to 18 residues. CDR3 sequence (DNA): TGTGCCAGCAGTGAAGCGCACTTAGCGGGGGGCCAACAGGAGACCCAGTACTTC. Encoded protein: CASSEAHLAGGQQETQYF.

V gene TRBV18 combines with J gene TRBJ1-1; perhaps TRBD1 as D (6 bases). Trimming cost V 4 bases and J 4 bases, with 13 bases left between them. The CDR3 runs to 14 residues. Germline-derived CDR1 and CDR2 are KGHSH and LQKENI. The CDR3 coding sequence is TGTGCCAGCTCACAAGACCCCAGGGGCACTGAAGCTTTCTTT. Amino acid sequence: CASSQDPRGTEAFF.

This chain connects TRBV18 to TRBJ1-1, with 12 bases fitting TRBD1. The germline gives CDR1 KGHSH, CDR2 LQKENI. Trimming at V came to 2 bases and at J to 5 bases, leaving 6 bases not matched to a gene. The CDR3 spans 16 residues. The CDR3 is CASSPGTGGFRTEAFF. CDR3 sequence (DNA): TGTGCCAGCTCACCAGGGACAGGGGGCTTTAGGACTGAAGCTTTCTTT.

The V call is TRBV18, the J call TRBJ1-6; possible D gene TRBD1, 6 bases. The CDR3 length is 14 residues. V was pared by 3 bases and J by 8 bases, with 11 bases between. Looked up from germline, CDR1 is KGHSH and CDR2 is LQKENI. DNA of the CDR3: TGTGCCAGCTCACCTACAGGGTTCGATTCACCCCTCCACTTT. Protein: CASSPTGFDSPLHF.

This chain uses TRBV7-9 with TRBJ2-7; D perhaps matches TRBD2 (6 bases). With 5 bases removed from V and 3 bases from J, the gap between germline ends came to 14 bases. The CDR3 covers 14 residues. Germline CDR1 is SEHNR and CDR2 is FQNEAQ (reference sequence). The CDR3 sequence is CASSEGRGYYEQYF. Here the CDR3 DNA reads TGTGCCAGCAGCGAGGGACGGGGGTACTACGAGCAGTACTTC.